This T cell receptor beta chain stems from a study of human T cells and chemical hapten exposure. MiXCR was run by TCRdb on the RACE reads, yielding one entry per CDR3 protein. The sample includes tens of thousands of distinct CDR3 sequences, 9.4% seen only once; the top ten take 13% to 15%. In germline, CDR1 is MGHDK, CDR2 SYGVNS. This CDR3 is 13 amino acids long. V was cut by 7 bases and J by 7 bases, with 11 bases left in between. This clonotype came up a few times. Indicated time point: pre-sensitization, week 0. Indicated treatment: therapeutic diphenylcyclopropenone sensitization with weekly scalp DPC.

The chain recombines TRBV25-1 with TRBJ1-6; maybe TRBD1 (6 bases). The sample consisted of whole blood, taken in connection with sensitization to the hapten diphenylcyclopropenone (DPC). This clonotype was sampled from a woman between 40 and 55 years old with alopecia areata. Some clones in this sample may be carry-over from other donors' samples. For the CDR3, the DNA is TGTGCCAGCATGGGACACGAAAATTCACCCCTCCACTTT. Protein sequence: CASMGHENSPLHF. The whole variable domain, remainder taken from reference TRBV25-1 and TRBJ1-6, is EADIYQTPRYLVIGTGKKITLECSQTMGHDKMYWYQQDPGMELHLIHYSYGVNSTEKGDLSSESTVSRIRTEHFPLTLESARPSHTSQYLCASMGHENSPLHFGNGTRLTVT.